This TCR beta chain was found in a study of graft-versus-host responses after intestinal transplantation. Study information: After anti-thymocyte globulin induction, recipients took tacrolimus and steroids for three to four years.

Sequencing was performed with immunoSEQ multiplex PCR; in TCRdb, only in-frame clones are kept and a portion is missing. The data contain roughly 90,000 clones, about 90% of them singletons. For this clone: Its specificity is not known.

The length of the CDR3 is 14 residues. V was trimmed by 7 bases and J by 2 bases, leaving 14 bases between them. The germline gives CDR1 SNHLY, CDR2 FYNNEI. The sample consisted of unstimulated CD8+ T cells sorted from spleen or lymph node cells, taken before intestinal transplant. The chain carries TRBV2 and TRBJ2-5; TRBD2 might be the D (6 bases). The sequence was obtained from a human donor who received an intestinal transplant. The chain's CDR3 is CASTPRDWQETQYF. The DNA of the CDR3 is TGTGCCAGCACCCCCCGGGACTGGCAAGAGACCCAGTACTTC. Using reference TRBV2 and TRBJ2-5 for the parts outside the CDR3, the full variable domain is EPEVTQTPSHQVTQMGQEVILRCVPISNHLYFYWYRQILGQKVEFLVSFYNNEISEKSEIFDDQFSVERPDGSNFTLKIRSTKLEDSAMYFCASTPRDWQETQYFGPGTRLLVL.